This record looks at one T cell receptor (beta chain) sequence and its context. The antigen remains undetermined. This entry comes from a study of neurological immune-mediated disorders. Study-level points and caveats: HTLV-1-associated myelopathy had the most TCR clonal expansion, whereas multiple sclerosis had the least (lower than in healthy controls). Across subjects, expanded clones had no CDR3 amino acid sequences in common, pointing to private repertoires in all groups.

The CDR3 is 13 residues long. From germline, CDR1 is SGHRS and CDR2 YFSETQ. Between the trimmed V and J ends, which lost 1 base and 6 bases, there was a span of 10 bases. The time point here: technical triplicate 2. Each TCR transcript was tagged with a 10-nucleotide random UMI during 5'RACE. Over 170 million TCR-beta sequences, together covering 15-18 subjects, were produced by every individual sequencing run that was carried out. TCRdb used MiXCR to reprocess the 5' RACE reads, holding one entry per CDR3 protein. The sample includes about 59,000 distinct CDR3 sequences, less than 25% of them seen just once.

Sequenced input: PBMCs. V and J are TRBV5-1 and TRBJ1-1, with D possibly TRBD1 on 5 matching bases. This clonotype originated in a man aged 55 to 69 with HTLV-1-associated myelopathy (HAM/TSP). The CDR3 DNA sequence: TGCGCCAGCAGCTTGAGACGGGACTCTGAAGCTTTCTTT. Its protein product is CASSLRRDSEAFF.